These 14 T cell receptor beta chains originate from one sample sequenced in a study of neurological immune-mediated disorders (dated by TCRdb to the late 2010s). The library was obtained by 5' RACE. The sequencer listed for this sample is Illumina HiSeq 2500. The raw public reads went through TCRdb reprocessing: fastp at Q25, MiXCR clone calling, in-frame beta chains kept. Identical CDR3 protein sequences are pooled into one entry, listed with their most common genes and DNA. In this sample the table shows 110,000 or so distinct CDR3 sequences, about 3.4% of which occur a single time. The ten largest clones take up over 1% of the sample. Sequencing used PBMCs. These receptors all come from a woman younger than 45 with multiple sclerosis.

The chain couples TRBV7-2 to TRBJ2-6; D uncertain. CDR1 is SGHTA and CDR2 is FQGNSA in the germline V gene. The V gene lost 4 bases and the J gene lost 4 bases, with 11 bases spanning the gap. The CDR3 has 15 amino acids. The CDR3 DNA follows: TGTGCCAGCAGCTACCCTGCGACCGGGGCCAACGTCCTGACTTTC. This gives the protein CASSYPATGANVLTF.

This clonotype was observed at least ten times. The V and J genes are TRBV20-1 and TRBJ2-3; no firm D call. The CDR3 extends over 11 amino acids. Germline CDR1 reads DFQATT; CDR2 reads SNEGSKA (reference sequence). V lost 3 bases to trimming and J lost 2 bases, with 3 bases between them. The CDR3 coding sequence is TGCAGTGCTAGCAACACAGATACGCAGTATTTT. Translating gives CSASNTDTQYF.

This clonotype was counted many times. V is TRBV15 and J is TRBJ1-2; D is unclear. The CDR3 consists of 15 residues. V was shortened by 0 bases and J by 4 bases, with 12 bases between the two germline ends. CDR1 LNHNV and CDR2 YYDKDF come from the germline V gene (reference sequence). As DNA, the CDR3 is TGTGCCACCAGCAGAGATCCAGCGAGCCCCTATGGCTACACCTTC. It encodes CATSRDPASPYGYTF.

This clonotype has only a few counts. The rearrangement links TRBV11-2 to TRBJ2-7; D might be TRBD2 (5 bases). V dropped 4 bases and J dropped 6 bases, with 10 bases sitting between them. The germline CDR1 and CDR2 sequences are SGHAT and FQNNGV. This CDR3 is 12 amino acids long. CDR3 protein: CASSYREGEQYF. CDR3 bases: TGTGCCAGCAGCTACCGAGAGGGCGAGCAGTACTTC.

This clonotype was picked up many times. This sequence joins TRBV20-1 and TRBJ2-7; 8 nucleotides match TRBD1. Germline values: CDR1 DFQATT, CDR2 SNEGSKA (reference sequence). This CDR3 region has 14 residues. J was trimmed by 2 bases and V by 3 bases; bases with no gene match: 6. CDR3 in amino acids: CSASTDRVAYEQYF. CDR3 sequence (DNA): TGCAGTGCTAGCACGGACAGGGTGGCCTACGAGCAGTACTTC.

This clonotype was found many times. The rearrangement links TRBV5-8 to TRBJ2-2, with D hard to call. This CDR3 comprises 16 residues. Germline V gene lookup returns CDR1 SGHTS and CDR2 YDEGEE. V was trimmed by 4 bases and J by 3 bases, leaving 16 bases between them. CDR3 residues: CASSLGWVPDTGELFF. DNA of the CDR3: TGTGCCAGCAGCCTAGGATGGGTCCCGGACACCGGGGAGCTGTTTTTT.

In DNA, the CDR3 is TGCGCCAGCAGCCAGACAAAATCGGTATACAATGAGCAGTTCTTC. It yields the protein CASSQTKSVYNEQFF. The rearrangement joins TRBV4-3 to TRBJ2-1; the D is unclear. V dropped 3 bases and J dropped 4 bases, with 13 bases sitting between them. CDR1 is LGHNA, CDR2 YSLEER, per germline. The CDR3 runs 15 residues.

This clonotype occurred many times. The chain uses TRBV5-1 and TRBJ1-1; TRBD1 aligns across 9 bases. The CDR3 covers 16 residues. Germline assignment: CDR1 SGHRS and CDR2 YFSETQ. V lost 2 bases, J lost 0 bases, and 5 bases stayed unmatched. The CDR3 nucleotides are TGCGCCAGCAGCTTAGGACAGGGGAACTTGAACACTGAAGCTTTCTTT. Protein product: CASSLGQGNLNTEAFF.

This clonotype was observed many times. V is TRBV20-1 and J is TRBJ2-7, with 10 bases lining up with TRBD1. This CDR3 spans 12 amino acids. CDR1 is DFQATT, CDR2 SNEGSKA, per germline (reference sequence). V dropped 6 bases and J dropped 4; count of bases not matched to a gene: 3. This CDR3 is CSARTGGYEQYF. CDR3 coding DNA: TGCAGTGCCCGGACAGGGGGGTACGAGCAGTACTTC.

Ten or more counts support this clonotype. The chain combines TRBV6-6 with TRBJ1-6; unclear D gene. Germline CDR1 and CDR2: MNHNY and SVGAGI (reference sequence). The V end lost 7 bases, the J end lost 14 bases, and 15 bases lay between the germline ends. The CDR3 has 12 residues. CDR3 DNA: TGTGCCAGCACCGAAAAAAGGGCAACCCTCCACTTT. This codes for CASTEKRATLHF.

This clonotype was observed many times. A much larger clone is a single base away; this may be a read error. This sequence joins TRBV12-3 or TRBV12-4 and TRBJ1-5; D is unclear. The CDR3 length is 14 residues. The CDR3 bases are TGTGCCAGCAGCTACGGACCGAGCAATCAGCCCCAGAATTTT. Translation gives CASSYGPSNQPQNF.

This clonotype has ten or more counts. CDR3: CASSQAYGYTF. The DNA for the CDR3 is TGTGCCAGTTCCCAGGCCTATGGCTACACCTTC. The rearrangement uses TRBV19 and TRBJ1-2; D unclear. The V gene lost 8 bases and the J gene lost 4 bases, with 8 bases spanning the gap. The CDR3 is 11 residues long. CDR1 is LNHDA, CDR2 SQIVND, per germline (reference sequence).

This clonotype has ten or more counts. This chain connects TRBV24-1 to TRBJ2-3; the D gene is possibly TRBD1 (6 bases). Looked up from germline, CDR1 is KGHDR and CDR2 is SFDVKD. V was shortened by 3 bases and J by 0 bases, with 6 bases between the two germline ends. This CDR3 spans 14 amino acids. In DNA form, the CDR3 reads TGTGCCACCAGTGATACAGGGAGCACAGATACGCAGTATTTT. Translated: CATSDTGSTDTQYF.

This clonotype was counted at least ten times. The chain carries TRBV5-1 and TRBJ2-3; maybe TRBD2 (6 bases). CDR3 size: 15 residues. Trimming cost V 3 bases and J 4 bases, with 15 bases left between them. Germline CDR1 and CDR2: SGHRS and YFSETQ. The CDR3 sequence is CASSSWLAGPDTQYF. The CDR3 nucleotides are TGCGCCAGCAGCTCCTGGCTGGCGGGGCCAGATACGCAGTATTTT.